These 16 T cell receptor beta chains were all obtained from the same sample, sequenced in a study of blood T cells in healthy people across ages. It was with a sample-barcoded 5' primer and a J-beta primer mix that a second PCR of about 6 to 12 cycles was run. TCRdb called the 5' RACE reads again in MiXCR, with one record for every CDR3 protein. The data show about 970,000 distinct CDR3 sequences, with roughly half seen just once and about 22% held by the top ten. What was sequenced was blood. The receptors originated from a woman between 55 and 75 years old in good health.

V is TRBV2 and J is TRBJ2-3, with TRBD2 matching over 12 bases. This CDR3 comprises 16 residues. The germline V gene encodes CDR1 SNHLY and CDR2 FYNNEI. V was clipped by 4 bases and J by 3 bases; unmatched bases: 5. CDR3 sequence: CASSAASGRATDTQYF. DNA for the CDR3: TGTGCCAGCAGTGCGGCTAGCGGGAGGGCAACAGATACGCAGTATTTT.

This clonotype turned up a few times. The chain carries TRBV5-1 and TRBJ2-4; 7 nucleotides line up with TRBD1. The J call may not be correct, given that the DNA end is closer to TRBJ2-7. This CDR3 has 15 amino acids. Per the germline V gene, CDR1 is SGHRS and CDR2 is YFSETQ. The CDR3 is CASSLGGQDGYEQYF. CDR3 nucleotides: TGCGCCAGCAGCTTAGGCGGACAGGATGGCTACGAGCAGTACTTC.

The chain has TRBV7-6 and TRBJ2-3; a possible D gene is TRBD2 (6 bases). Looked up from germline, CDR1 is SGHVS and CDR2 is FNYEAQ. The CDR3 length is 14 residues. Deletions cut 5 bases from V and 8 bases from J, with 17 bases between. CDR3 amino acids: CASSPMGLSGTQYF. The CDR3 coding sequence is TGTGCCAGCAGCCCAATGGGACTTTCCGGTACGCAGTATTTT.

This clonotype was seen a handful of times. The CDR3 sequence is CSARWDRDYGYTF. CDR3 nucleotide sequence: TGCAGTGCTAGATGGGACAGGGACTATGGCTACACCTTC. This chain uses TRBV20-1 with TRBJ1-2; 9 positions match TRBD1. There are 13 residues in the CDR3. Germline V lookup: CDR1 DFQATT, CDR2 SNEGSKA (reference sequence). Losses at the gene ends were 2 bases for V and 3 bases for J; bases not matched to a gene: 1.

This rearrangement joins TRBV6-5 to TRBJ2-1; weak D call: TRBD2 (5 bases). Germline CDR1 is MNHEY and CDR2 is SVGAGI. This CDR3 contains 16 residues. V was shortened by 3 bases and J by 0 bases, with 12 bases between the two germline ends. The CDR3 region is CASSYEGESSYNEQFF. The CDR3 DNA reads TGTGCCAGCAGTTATGAGGGCGAGAGCTCCTACAATGAGCAGTTCTTC.

The genes are TRBV4-1 and TRBJ2-3, with 14 bases fitting TRBD2. J was trimmed by 4 bases and V by 4 bases; bases with no gene match: 13. CDR3 length equals 19 residues. Per germline, CDR1 MGHRA and CDR2 YSYEKL. CDR3 in DNA: TGCGCCAGCAGCCGAATCCTCCCGGGACTAGCGGGAGTCTCAGATACGCAGTATTTT. It codes for CASSRILPGLAGVSDTQYF.

In this sample, this clonotype turned up a few times. The chain has TRBV28 and TRBJ2-5; 12 bases fit TRBD2. Germline values: CDR1 MDHEN, CDR2 SYDVKM. This CDR3 region has 18 residues. The V and J ends lost 4 bases and 3 bases, in that order; junction bases with no gene match: 12. As DNA, the CDR3 is TGTGCCAGCAGTTACGTCCTAGCGGGAGGGCCAGGAAAAGAGACCCAGTACTTC. Its translation: CASSYVLAGGPGKETQYF. The whole variable domain, filled in from reference TRBV28 and TRBJ2-5, reads DVKVTQSSRYLVKRTGEKVFLECVQDMDHENMFWYRQDPGLGLRLIYFSYDVKMKEKGDIPEGYSVSREKKERFSLILESASTNQTSMYLCASSYVLAGGPGKETQYFGPGTRLLVL.

The V and J genes are TRBV20-1 and TRBJ1-1; D is undetermined. The V and J ends lost 3 bases and 4 bases respectively, with 12 bases between them. The CDR3 is 13 amino acids. Germline CDR1 DFQATT, CDR2 SNEGSKA (reference sequence). This CDR3 is CSARRVLGTEAFF. CDR3 DNA: TGCAGTGCTAGGAGGGTTCTCGGCACTGAAGCTTTCTTT.

V is TRBV7-2 and J is TRBJ2-7; 10 bases align to TRBD2. Trimming removed 5 bases from V and 6 bases from J; junction bases left unmatched: 7. The CDR3 is made up of 14 amino acids. Germline-derived CDR1 and CDR2 are SGHTA and FQGNSA. CDR3 sequence (DNA): TGTGCCAGCAGCCGAGCGGGAGGGCCGGGCGAGCAGTACTTC. It translates to CASSRAGGPGEQYF.

The V call is TRBV4-2, the J call TRBJ1-2, with D maybe TRBD1 (5 bases). The CDR3 loop spans 16 amino acids. In germline, CDR1 is LGHNA, CDR2 YNFKEQ. Trimming stripped 1 base from V and 2 bases from J, with 14 bases between. Here the CDR3 reads CASSQVSDGGNYGYTF. The DNA of the CDR3 is TGTGCCAGCAGCCAAGTTTCTGATGGGGGAAACTATGGCTACACCTTC.

The rearrangement joins TRBV29-1 to TRBJ2-1; D call uncertain. The V and J ends lost 4 bases and 3 bases respectively, with 10 bases between them. Germline CDR1 and CDR2: SQVTM and ANQGSEA. This CDR3 is built from 13 residues. In DNA form, the CDR3 reads TGCAGCGTTGCTAGTCTCGTCTACAATGAGCAGTTCTTC. The encoded protein is CSVASLVYNEQFF.

The table lists this clonotype with many counts. This chain joins TRBV12-3 or TRBV12-4 and TRBJ2-7; TRBD1 matches 7 bases. This CDR3 has 14 amino acids. The trim removed 5 bases at V and 0 bases at J, leaving 4 bases unmatched. CDR3 DNA sequence: TGTGCCAGCAGTCGACAGGGAAGCTCCTACGAGCAGTACTTC. This gives the protein CASSRQGSSYEQYF.

The chain recombines TRBV9 with TRBJ2-5, with TRBD1 identical over 8 bases. The J call is doubtful: the DNA matches TRBJ2-7 better. CDR1 is SGDLS, CDR2 YYNGEE, per germline. The CDR3 spans 16 residues. Here the CDR3 DNA reads TGTGCCAGCAGCGTAAACCGGGACAGGCCGACCTACGAGCAGTACTTC. Translating it yields CASSVNRDRPTYEQYF.

This clonotype was seen a handful of times. This sequence joins TRBV3-1 and TRBJ2-7; D possibly matches TRBD1 or TRBD2 (5 bases each). Trimming left V 4 bases short and J 3 bases short, with 16 bases between. The germline gives CDR1 LGHDT, CDR2 YNNKEL (reference sequence). The CDR3 contains 15 residues. CDR3 amino acids: CASSPVGRLSYEQYF. The CDR3, as DNA: TGTGCCAGCAGCCCAGTGGGACGTCTGAGCTACGAGCAGTACTTC.

The genes are TRBV12-3 or TRBV12-4 and TRBJ1-5; D is uncertain. This CDR3 contains 16 residues. V lost 5 bases and J lost 4, with 18 bases in between. The CDR3 loop reads CASSKQQQLQNQPQHF. CDR3 sequence (DNA): TGTGCCAGCAGTAAACAACAACAGTTGCAGAATCAGCCCCAGCATTTT.

This chain links TRBV27 with TRBJ2-1; TRBD2 is a possible D gene (5 bases). The V end lost 9 bases, the J end lost 9 bases, and 24 bases lay between the germline ends. Germline CDR1 reads MNHEY; CDR2 reads SMNVEV (reference sequence). This CDR3 has 15 amino acids. CDR3 coding DNA: TGTGCCAGTGGGGAAAGAGGGCTCCCCTGGGGTGAGCAGTTCTTC. This encodes CASGERGLPWGEQFF.